This T cell receptor (beta chain) was identified in a study of regulatory T cells in long-lasting Graves disease. The authors built TCR beta libraries using iRepertoire HTBI primers and Arm-PCR of CDR3 regions. A single record per CDR3 protein comes from TCRdb applying MiXCR to the multiplex PCR reads. Here the sample spans about 320,000 distinct CDR3 sequences, about 18% being singletons. The study's findings and limits: TRBV28, TRBJ1-2 and TRBJ2-5 emerged as the favored segments in persistent disease. It was possible that the small sample size reduced accuracy. Persistent Graves' patients showed less TCR diversity than newly diagnosed patients showed.

As concerns this clonotype: Its antigen is undetermined.

V dropped 6 bases and J dropped 2 bases, with 18 bases sitting between them. CDR1 SNHLY and CDR2 FYNNEI come from the germline V gene. There are 16 residues in the CDR3. Specified time point: newly diagnosed GD, antithyroid drugs for less than 3 months. Construction of the TCR library relied on RNA isolated from PBMCs. The material sequenced was peripheral blood mononuclear cells (PBMCs), taken at new diagnosis, from a patient treated with antithyroid drugs. V and J are TRBV2 and TRBJ2-3; possible D gene TRBD1, 6 bases. The sequence came from a female donor with Graves disease. CDR3 amino acids: CASSLRTVSATDTQYF. Here the CDR3 DNA reads TGTGCCAGCAGCTTGAGGACAGTTTCGGCCACAGATACGCAGTATTTT.